The rows below give T cell receptor beta chains drawn from one sample of a study of shared clonotypes between healthy human individuals. Sequencing was performed with immunoSEQ multiplex PCR; in TCRdb, only in-frame clones are kept and a portion is missing. The sample carries about 1.1 million clones, 75% to 80% recorded once. Input material: memory CD4+ T cells from PBMCs. These receptors were taken from a young man in good health. Some clones in this sample may be carry-over from other donors' samples. Both conserved end residues are part of each CDR3. A D gene is named only where the DNA matches it firmly.

>TRBD1|TRBJ2-6|TRBV7-2
CASSLSTGGSGANVLTF
>NA|TRBJ2-1|TRBV6-4
CASSDWGRSSYNEQFF
>TRBD1|TRBJ1-4|TRBV4-1
CASSQTGTGGVEKLFF
>NA|TRBJ1-3|TRBV30
CAWSWVSGNTIYF
>NA|TRBJ2-3|TRBV11-2
CASSLGQTSTDTQYF
>NA|TRBJ2-7|TRBV28
CASSVFLQEQYF
>NA|TRBJ1-2|TRBV30
CAWSGGREGYTF
>NA|TRBJ1-1|TRBV11-2
CASSLERTEAFF
>NA|TRBJ2-3|TRBV19
CASSIMNTQYF
>TRBD1|TRBJ1-4|TRBV18
CASSPRSSGTGNEKLFF
>NA|TRBJ1-4|TRBV28
CASRFSGTRYEKLFF
>TRBD2|TRBJ2-1|TRBV10-3
CAITPSSGSINEQFF
>TRBD2|TRBJ2-3|TRBV7-2
CASSPDWTSGQSGTQYF
>NA|TRBJ2-4|TRBV30
CAWSSGQNIQYF
>NA|TRBJ2-5|TRBV19
CASRKDRKQETQYF
>NA|TRBJ1-3|TRBV7-9
CASSLMGPGNTIYF
>TRBD1|TRBJ2-2|TRBV9
CASQRTGTVTGELFF
>NA|TRBJ2-1|TRBV2
CASKISGFYNEQFF
>NA|TRBJ2-2|TRBV7-8
CASSPWTQGYTGELFF
>NA|TRBJ2-3|TRBV4-3
CASSREVWRSTDTQYF
>TRBD1|TRBJ2-5|TRBV2
CASSERGQVVETQYF
>NA|TRBJ2-5|TRBV6-5
CASSFGETQYF
>NA|TRBJ1-1|TRBV6-1
CASRVGRANTEAFF
>NA|TRBJ1-5|TRBV6-6
CASSYSNKLQPQHF
>NA|TRBJ1-1|TRBV2
CASIDLNTEAFF
>NA|TRBJ2-5|TRBV5-1
CASSLGFEKETQYF
>NA|TRBJ2-1|TRBV7-9
CASSLSLGSSYNEQFF
>NA|TRBJ1-1|TRBV4-1
CASSIPTVNTEAFF
>NA|TRBJ2-3|TRBV27
CASTQRGVSTDTQYF
>TRBD1|TRBJ2-7|TRBV6-5
CASSYSSRGFYEQYF
>NA|TRBJ2-1|TRBV28
CASSYNEQFF
>NA|TRBJ2-7|TRBV28
CASSLGRREQYF
>NA|TRBJ1-2|TRBV9
CASSGISVLRSDGYTF
>NA|TRBJ2-3|TRBV5-4
CASSLRTGSLDTQYF
>NA|TRBJ1-1|TRBV6-1
CASSEDRGEAFF
>TRBD1|TRBJ1-2|TRBV6-1
CASRPAGTGHGYTF
>NA|TRBJ2-7|TRBV11-1
CASSLGRGVYEQYF
>NA|TRBJ2-3|TRBV2
CASHLQYF
>TRBD1|TRBJ1-4|TRBV7-2
CASSSTGTGFEKLFF
>NA|TRBJ1-1|TRBV6-1
CASEGNTEAFF
>TRBD2|TRBJ2-7|TRBV9
CASSFGTSGRAPFYEQYF
>TRBD2|TRBJ2-7|TRBV4-2
CASSQDQVLAGRAEQYF
>TRBD2|TRBJ2-2|TRBV5-6
CASSSRTSGYTGELFF
>NA|TRBJ2-3|TRBV6-6
CASSRRRPGTDTQYF
>TRBD1|TRBJ1-2|TRBV28
CASSSGRGRHYYGYTF
>NA|TRBJ1-5|TRBV2
CASSERVQPQHF
>NA|TRBJ2-5|TRBV11-2
CASSLRRAGETQYF
>NA|TRBJ2-3|TRBV18
CASSSELGAGDTQYF
>TRBD2|TRBJ2-5|TRBV11-2
CASSLIQRGGTQYF
>NA|TRBJ2-2|TRBV6-4
CASSDRAGELFF
>TRBD1|TRBJ2-2|TRBV7-3
CASSPQGNAGELFF
>TRBD1|TRBJ1-2|TRBV28
CASSTPGQAYGYTF
>TRBD1|TRBJ1-2|TRBV28
CASSEGGGVNYGYTF